This is a list of T cell receptor beta chains from one sample in a study of blood T cells in healthy people across ages. TCRdb re-called the 5' RACE reads through MiXCR, storing one row per CDR3 protein. The profile shows some 730,000 distinct CDR3 sequences, 20% to 25% of them singletons. Sequencing was done on a sample of blood. Receptors were obtained from a man aged 65 to 85 in good health. CDR3s include the opening cysteine and the closing phenylalanine or tryptophan. A D gene is named only where the DNA matches it firmly. Part of the rows lack a size; the others show once, few, many or a class for expanded clones.

V	J	size	D	DNA	CDR3
TRBV2	TRBJ2-3	few	TRBD1	TGTGCCAGCAGTGAATTCAGGGGGACAGGGGGAAGCACAGATACGCAGTATTTT	CASSEFRGTGGSTDTQYF
TRBV11-2	TRBJ1-2	few	.	TGTGCCAGCAGCTTAGAGGATGCAGGGGTCGGCTACACCTTC	CASSLEDAGVGYTF
TRBV4-1	TRBJ1-4	few	.	TGCGCCAGCAGCCAGCAAATAAGGGAGGGTACCGAAAAACTGTTTTTT	CASSQQIREGTEKLFF
TRBV3-1	TRBJ1-4	.	.	TGTGCCAGCAGCCCGAACGTGGCAGCCGGACGGGAAAAACTGTTTTTT	CASSPNVAAGREKLFF
TRBV11-2	TRBJ2-1	many	.	TGTGCCAGCAGCTTAGGACACGTAAGCTCCTACAATGAGCAGTTCTTC	CASSLGHVSSYNEQFF
TRBV5-1	TRBJ2-2	once	TRBD1	TGCGCCAGCAGTCTGAAACGGGACAGGGGGCCCGGGGAGCTGTTTTTT	CASSLKRDRGPGELFF
TRBV29-1	TRBJ2-1	many	TRBD2	TGCAGCGTTGCCCGGGGGGGGATTGACAATGAGCAGTTCTTC	CSVARGGIDNEQFF
TRBV29-1	TRBJ2-3	.	TRBD2	TGCAGCGTTGGCGGTCCGGGAGCGGGGGCCACAGATACGCAGTATTTT	CSVGGPGAGATDTQYF
TRBV28	TRBJ1-6	.	.	TGTGCCAGCAGTTGGGGGATAAATTCACCCCTCCACTTT	CASSWGINSPLHF
TRBV6-5	TRBJ2-1	few	TRBD2	TGTGCCAGCAGTTACGTGCGGGGGAGCTCCTACAATGAGCAGTTCTTC	CASSYVRGSSYNEQFF
TRBV7-2	TRBJ1-4	.	.	TGTGCCAGCAGCCCCCCGGGGGTTAGGGCTCGTGAAAAACTGTTTTTT	CASSPPGVRAREKLFF
TRBV20-1	TRBJ2-2	.	.	TGCAGTGCTAGAGATAAGCGGTCTAACACCGGGGAGCTGTTTTTT	CSARDKRSNTGELFF
TRBV20-1	TRBJ1-6	few	.	TGCAGTGCTAGGCCCGGGGGCAGATATAATTCACCCCTCCACTTT	CSARPGGRYNSPLHF
TRBV7-6	TRBJ1-5	once	.	TGTGCCAGCAGCTTAGGCTCAGGGTCGGGCAATCAGCCCCAGCATTTT	CASSLGSGSGNQPQHF
TRBV6-5	TRBJ2-5	.	.	TGTGCCAGCAGTTACAATGGCTTACAAGAGACCCAGTACTTC	CASSYNGLQETQYF
TRBV29-1	TRBJ2-3	.	TRBD2	TGCAGCGTCTTGCAGGGACTAGCGGGGATCACTAGCACAGATACGCAGTATTTT	CSVLQGLAGITSTDTQYF